A single sample gave rise to the 10 T cell receptor beta chains below, sequenced in a study of CD8 T cells in Susac syndrome. A quantity of about 0.5 to 1 ug RNA underwent reverse transcription using random hexamers. Each CDR3 protein is one row after TCRdb ran MiXCR on the immunoSEQ multiplex PCR reads. The table records about 110,000 distinct CDR3 sequences, 94% of them present only once. Specimen: CD8+ T cells from PBMCs. These receptors all stem from a human donor with Susac syndrome.

This sequence joins TRBV29-1 and TRBJ2-4; weak D call: TRBD2 (7 bases). Germline V gives CDR1 SQVTM, CDR2 ANQGSEA. The CDR3 is made up of 16 amino acids. Trimming stripped 4 bases from V and 2 bases from J, with 18 bases between. CDR3 residues: CSVGGGYRDSKNIQYF. The CDR3 nucleotides are TGCAGCGTTGGGGGGGGGTACAGGGATTCCAAAAACATTCAGTACTTC.

This chain connects TRBV9 to TRBJ1-1, with TRBD1 as a possible D gene (6 bases). Germline CDR1 reads SGDLS; CDR2 reads YYNGEE. Trimming took 3 bases from V and 8 from J, leaving 11 bases between them. This CDR3 comprises 12 residues. The CDR3 spells CASSGSGTEAFF. In nucleotides, the CDR3 is TGTGCCAGCAGCGGCTCCGGGACAGAAGCTTTCTTT.

The J gene is TRBJ1-2, the V gene TRBV20-1, with unresolved D. Germline assignment: CDR1 DFQATT and CDR2 SNEGSKA (reference sequence). The CDR3 runs 13 residues. The V end lost 0 bases, the J end lost 4 bases, and 9 bases lay between the germline ends. In DNA form, the CDR3 reads TGCAGTGCTAGAGATCTTGCTAGCTATGGCTACACCTTC. This codes for CSARDLASYGYTF.

The V and J genes are TRBV29-1 and TRBJ2-7; 13 bases line up with TRBD2. This CDR3 has 12 amino acids. V was pared by 5 bases and J by 7 bases, with 2 bases of the junction left unmatched. Per germline, CDR1 SQVTM and CDR2 ANQGSEA. The CDR3 here is CSVILAGGEQYF. In DNA form, the CDR3 reads TGCAGCGTTATACTAGCGGGGGGGGAGCAGTACTTC.

This clonotype was observed a single time. The chain carries TRBV19 and TRBJ2-5; no definite D call. CDR3 size: 15 residues. CDR1 is LNHDA, CDR2 SQIVND, per germline (reference sequence). The germline V and J ends were trimmed by 7 bases and 4 bases, with 19 bases remaining between them. DNA of the CDR3: TGTGCCAGTACCGCCGGTTCGACCCCCGGAGAGACCCAGTACTTC. This encodes CASTAGSTPGETQYF. Supplemented by reference TRBV19 and TRBJ2-5, the full variable domain reads DGGITQSPKYLFRKEGQNVTLSCEQNLNHDAMYWYRQDPGQGLRLIYYSQIVNDFQKGDIAEGYSVSREKKESFPLTVTSAQKNPTAFYLCASTAGSTPGETQYFGPGTRLLVL.

In this sample, this clonotype turned up once. The chain carries TRBV9 and TRBJ1-6; D is possibly TRBD1 (5 bases). This CDR3 spans 17 amino acids. CDR1 and CDR2 (germline): SGDLS, YYNGEE. Trimming pared 3 bases from V and 0 bases from J, leaving 13 bases between. In DNA, the CDR3 is TGTGCCAGCAGCGGGAGCCAGGGAAGCTCCTATAATTCACCCCTCCACTTT. Residues: CASSGSQGSSYNSPLHF. Together with reference TRBV9 and TRBJ1-6, the CDR3 gives the full variable domain: DSGVTQTPKHLITATGQRVTLRCSPRSGDLSVYWYQQSLDQGLQFLIQYYNGEERAKGNILERFSAQQFPDLHSELNLSSLELGDSALYFCASSGSQGSSYNSPLHFGNGTRLTVT.

The rearrangement links TRBV10-3 to TRBJ1-2, with D maybe TRBD1 (5 bases). Deletions cut 4 bases from V and 8 bases from J, with 11 bases between. CDR3 length: 12 residues. Germline loops: CDR1 ENHRY, CDR2 SYGVKD. The DNA of the CDR3 is TGTGCCATCAGTGCGGGGGATCGAGGCTACACCTTC. Translating gives CAISAGDRGYTF.

The rearrangement uses TRBV2 and TRBJ1-1, with D tentatively TRBD1 (5 bases). The CDR3 totals 13 residues. CDR1 and CDR2 from the germline V gene are SNHLY and FYNNEI. Between the trimmed V and J ends, which lost 6 bases and 0 bases, there was a span of 8 bases. The CDR3 DNA follows: TGTGCCAGCAGGTCAGGGATGAACACTGAAGCTTTCTTT. Its protein product is CASRSGMNTEAFF.

The CDR3 loop is CASSVRAGGPTDTQYF. As DNA, the CDR3 is TGTGCCAGCAGCGTAAGAGCGGGGGGGCCCACAGATACGCAGTATTTT. The V and J genes are TRBV9 and TRBJ2-3, with 10 bases matching TRBD2. Losses at the gene ends were 1 base for V and 2 bases for J; bases not matched to a gene: 4. From germline, CDR1 is SGDLS and CDR2 YYNGEE. The CDR3 covers 16 residues.

The chain recombines TRBV7-9 with TRBJ2-7; D unresolved. The CDR3 loop spans 13 amino acids. With 5 bases removed from V and 6 bases from J, the gap between germline ends came to 14 bases. Germline assignment: CDR1 SEHNR and CDR2 FQNEAQ (reference sequence). DNA for the CDR3: TGTGCCAGCAGCCAAAGGCAGATAGGCGAGCAGTACTTC. This encodes CASSQRQIGEQYF.